The clone carrying this TCR beta chain has just a few counts. These data originate in a study of sequential checkpoint blockade in melanoma. Study summary: First-line arms were nivolumab then ipilimumab, or the reverse, randomized 1:1. Twenty-two patients had matched tumor biopsies before treatment and at week 13 after nivolumab or ipilimumab alone.

This sample's treatment: randomized to nivolumab then ipilimumab (arm A) or the reverse (arm B). This table comes from immunoSEQ multiplex PCR, and its TCRdb copy is limited to in-frame clones, with some not included. The data hold over 950 clones, with about 30% observed a single time. The CDR3 contains 18 residues. The sequencing used tumor tissue (inferred from file names), collected from a patient given nivolumab and ipilimumab in sequence. V gene TRBV12-2 combines with J gene TRBJ2-6; the table's D call, TRBD1, has no DNA check behind it. TRBV12-2 is annotated as a pseudogene. The TCR sequence derives from a human donor with melanoma. CDR3: CASRHKISTQSRANVLTF. CDR3 DNA sequence: TGTGCAAGTCGCCATAAGATCTCCACACAAAGTCGGGCCAACGTCCTGACTTTC.